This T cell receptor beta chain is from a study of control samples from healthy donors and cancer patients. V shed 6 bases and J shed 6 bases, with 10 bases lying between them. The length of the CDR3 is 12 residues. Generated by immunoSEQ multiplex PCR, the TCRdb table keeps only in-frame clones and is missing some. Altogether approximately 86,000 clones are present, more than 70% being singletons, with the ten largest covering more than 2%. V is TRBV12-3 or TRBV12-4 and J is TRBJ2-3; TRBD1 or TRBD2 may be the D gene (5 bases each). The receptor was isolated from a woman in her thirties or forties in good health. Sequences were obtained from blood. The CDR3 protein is CASSLEGDTQYF. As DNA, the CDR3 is TGTGCCAGCAGCCTAGAGGGGGATACGCAGTATTTT.